Listed below are T cell receptor beta chains from one sample, sequenced in a study of blood T cell repertoires in COVID-19. Clones were read by immunoSEQ multiplex PCR, and TCRdb kept only the in-frame ones, dropping some. The sample lists around 380,000 clones; more than 65% were seen once. Sequences were obtained from peripheral blood. The receptors derive from a human donor with acute or convalescent COVID-19. The donor label of this sample is uncertain. CDR3s include the opening cysteine and the closing phenylalanine or tryptophan. A D gene is named only where the DNA matches it firmly. A row's size may be missing; if present it is once, few, many or a size class.

>TRBJ2-3|TRBD2|TRBV18|once
TGTGCCAGCTCACTACGGACAGGAGGGACTAGCGGGCTGATGGTGGGCACAGATACGCAGTATTTT
CASSLRTGGTSGLMVGTDTQYF
>TRBJ1-5|TRBD1|TRBV11-2|few
TGTGCCAGCAGTTCGGGACAGGGGTCCATAGGCAATCAGCCCCAGCATTTT
CASSSGQGSIGNQPQHF
>TRBJ1-2|TRBD1|TRBV5-1|once
TGCGCCAGCAGCAGACAGGGGTTTGATGGCTACACCTTC
CASSRQGFDGYTF
>TRBJ1-4|-|TRBV27|-
TGTGCCAGCAGTATTTTCTACGGGGGAACTAATGAAAAACTGTTTTTT
CASSIFYGGTNEKLFF
>TRBJ1-2|-|TRBV9|-
TGTGCCAGCAGCGTTATTACTAACTATGGCTACACCTTC
CASSVITNYGYTF
>TRBJ2-2|-|TRBV6-2/TRBV6-3|few
TGTGCCAGCAGTTACGGGAGTGGGATAAACACCGGGGAGCTGTTTTTT
CASSYGSGINTGELFF
>TRBJ2-7|TRBD1|TRBV30|-
TGTGCCTGGAGCCTACCGGGACAGAGGAACGAGCAGTACTTC
CAWSLPGQRNEQYF
>TRBJ1-2|TRBD1|TRBV30|once
TGTGCCTGGAGACGGACAGGCCGCTACTATGGCTACACCTTC
CAWRRTGRYYGYTF
>TRBJ1-1|-|TRBV2|-
TGTGCCAGCAGCGAGACCGGGCCCGGGAGCGGAGCTTTCTTT
CASSETGPGSGAFF
>TRBJ2-1|TRBD2|TRBV27|-
TGTGCCAGCAGTCGTCCCGGGACTAGCGGGAGAGGGGATGAGCAGTTCTTC
CASSRPGTSGRGDEQFF
>TRBJ1-1|-|TRBV30|-
TGTGCCTGGAGTGTACTCAGGGCGAACACTGAAGCTTTCTTT
CAWSVLRANTEAFF
>TRBJ1-4|-|TRBV6-5|-
-
CASSSSTGGNEKLFF
>TRBJ1-1|-|TRBV25-1|-
TGTGCCAGCAGTGACCTCTCCCGGGAGGGGCGCGGCACTGAAGCTTTCTTT
CASSDLSREGRGTEAFF
>TRBJ2-7|-|TRBV28|-
TGTGCCAGCAGTTTACCCCCAGGGCTGGGGCAGTACTTC
CASSLPPGLGQYF
>TRBJ1-2|-|TRBV27|once
TGTGCCAGCAGGACGGACTCAGCTAACTATGGCTACACCTTC
CASRTDSANYGYTF
>TRBJ1-2|-|TRBV6-5|-
TGTGCCAGCAGTACCGGGAGCTCCCTCGGGGGTGGCTACACCTTC
CASSTGSSLGGGYTF
>TRBJ2-5|TRBD2|TRBV5-4|-
TGTGCCAGCAGCTTGGGGCCGGGGGGACTGGTGGAGACCCAGTACTTC
CASSLGPGGLVETQYF
>TRBJ2-1|-|TRBV29-1|-
TGCAGCGTCTTGGGGCTGGAGAACAATGAGCAGTTCTTC
CSVLGLENNEQFF
>TRBJ2-3|TRBD2|TRBV5-6|-
TGTGCCAGCTTTACATCTCTAGCGGGAGCGACAGATACGCAGTATTTT
CASFTSLAGATDTQYF
>TRBJ2-5|-|TRBV11-2|-
TGTGCCAGCAGCTTAGAGGCCGGACTAAGAGGAGAGACCCAGTACTTC
CASSLEAGLRGETQYF
>TRBJ2-5|-|TRBV21-1|-
TGTGCCAGCAGCAAAGATAAGGGGGCGGGAGAGACCCAGTACTTC
CASSKDKGAGETQYF
>TRBJ2-2|-|TRBV18|-
TGTGCCAGCTCACCAACTTGGGGCGTAACCGGGGAGCTGTTTTTT
CASSPTWGVTGELFF
>TRBJ1-5|-|TRBV25-1|few
TGTGCCAGCAGTGAAGTCAACAGTAATCAGCCCCAGCATTTT
CASSEVNSNQPQHF
>TRBJ2-3|TRBD2|TRBV30|-
TGTGCCTGGAGTGAGGGAGGGACTAGCACAGATACGCAGTATTTT
CAWSEGGTSTDTQYF
>TRBJ1-2|-|TRBV2|-
TGTGCCAGCACCGAACGACACCTCTATGGCTACACCTTC
CASTERHLYGYTF
>TRBJ2-3|TRBD2|TRBV5-8|once
TGTGCCAGCAGCTCCGGGACTAGCGACTATACAGATACGCAGTATTTT
CASSSGTSDYTDTQYF
>TRBJ2-7|-|TRBV4-1|-
TGCGCCAGCAGCCGCGTTCCGACGGGATCCGAGCAGTACTTC
CASSRVPTGSEQYF
>TRBJ1-1|-|TRBV5-8|-
TGTGCCAGCAGCTTGGGGGGAGGAACTGAAGCTTTCTTT
CASSLGGGTEAFF
>TRBJ2-2|TRBD2|TRBV2|-
TGTGCCAGCCTGAGGACTAGCGGGAGTTCCGGGGAGCTGTTTTTT
CASLRTSGSSGELFF
>TRBJ2-2|-|TRBV30|few
TGTGCCTGGAGGCTCCCGAGCTTCGGGGAGCTGTTTTTT
CAWRLPSFGELFF
>TRBJ1-1|-|TRBV2|-
TGTGCCAGCAGTTTACTACAGGGGAACACTGAAGCTTTCTTT
CASSLLQGNTEAFF
>TRBJ2-3|TRBD1|TRBV15|once
TGTGCCACCGAAACAGGGGGCCGCACAGATACGCAGTATTTT
CATETGGRTDTQYF
>TRBJ1-2|TRBD1|TRBV11-2|few
TGTGCCAGCAACCGACAGGGGACCCATGGCTACACCTTC
CASNRQGTHGYTF
>TRBJ2-2|TRBD1|TRBV7-8|-
TGTGCCAGCAGCTTAACGAACAGGGGGGTTCCCGGGGAGCTGTTTTTT
CASSLTNRGVPGELFF
>TRBJ1-2|TRBD1|TRBV6-5|-
TGTGCCAGCAGACGCGGGGCCGGGACAGGGTTTGAGTACACCTTC
CASRRGAGTGFEYTF
>TRBJ1-2|TRBD1|TRBV6-1|once
TGTGCCAGCAGTTCCGGGACAGGGGGCGACTATGGCTACACCTTC
CASSSGTGGDYGYTF
>TRBJ2-5|-|TRBV28|-
TGTGCCAGCAGTCGTAGCGCGGGCTGGGAGACCCAGTACTTC
CASSRSAGWETQYF
>TRBJ1-5|-|TRBV5-5|-
TGTGCCAGCAGCTTGGACGGAGGAAGCAATCAGCCCCAGCATTTT
CASSLDGGSNQPQHF
>TRBJ1-5|-|TRBV6-1|-
TGTGCCAGCAGAGAAGGACAGCCCCCTGAGCCCCAGCATTTT
CASREGQPPEPQHF
>TRBJ2-7|-|TRBV1|-
TGCACCAGCAGCCAAGATTACGACAACTCGCACTACGAGCAGTACTTC
CTSSQDYDNSHYEQYF
>TRBJ1-2|-|TRBV10-3|-
TGTGCCATCAGTGAGTCCCCTGGGGAGCTCTATGGCTACACCTTC
CAISESPGELYGYTF
>TRBJ2-5|TRBD1|TRBV30|-
TGTGCCTGGAGTAAGGACAGGGGCGTTGAGACCCAGTACTTC
CAWSKDRGVETQYF